This T cell receptor (beta chain) was sequenced during a study of T cell responses to AZD1222 COVID-19 vaccine. Overall study context: Pooled together were second doses at about 4 or about 12 weeks.

Germline lookup yields CDR1 MNHEY and CDR2 SMNVEV (reference sequence). The CDR3 is 13 residues long. With 5 bases removed from V and 7 bases from J, the gap between germline ends came to 14 bases. Method: immunoSEQ multiplex PCR; TCRdb's copy keeps in-frame clones and lacks some. Of 110,000 to 150,000 clones listed, approximately 89% are singletons. The receptor was derived from an adult in good health. The sample consisted of peripheral blood, taken on day 0 of AZD1222 vaccination. The gene calls are TRBV27 and TRBJ1-2; D remains unclear. This CDR3 is CASSHSPGSGYTF. The CDR3 DNA follows: TGTGCCAGCAGTCATTCCCCAGGAAGTGGCTACACCTTC.